This record covers a single T cell receptor beta chain. This clone's antigen is unknown. V loses 5 bases of germline sequence and J loses 10 bases, and the interval between the two ends is 15 bases. The CDR1 and CDR2 encoded by the germline V gene (reference sequence) are MNHNY and SVGAGI. Its CDR3 holds 14 amino acids, cysteine through phenylalanine. The DNA shown is the 42-base CDR3, in frame from base 1. This sample is drawn from a study of T cell responses to AZD1222 COVID-19 vaccine (dated by TCRdb to the early 2020s). Regarding the research as a whole: A total of just over 230 trial participants underwent TCR sequencing, of whom 200 to 220 received two doses of AZD1222 and about 26 received two doses of the MenACWY control vaccine. Enrollment into the trials was organized by age into subgroups of 18-55, 56-69 and 70-plus years, and those subgroups contained roughly 160, 29 and 62 TCR-sequenced participants, respectively. What the authors observed across the whole study: The whole spike protein was spanned by vaccine-associated CD4 TCRs, and dominant responses were seen in regions 160-218 and 743-854. After two AZD1222 doses, both the breadth and the depth of spike-specific TCRs were significantly higher than at day 0 and than in MenACWY recipients. The 56-69-year group was small, and its depth increase did not reach significance, likely because of low power. Because no samples from the day 14 peak response were available, repertoires could be characterized only after the peak T cell response. Conclusions about previously exposed vaccinees were limited because only five to seven AZD1222 recipients were SARS-CoV-2 seropositive at baseline. Reportedly, almost half of the unique spike-specific TCRs recognized epitopes lying outside the regions that are mutated in the B.1.351 and B.1.1.7 variants. Participants were mostly white British, with more females than males. The authors suggested clonal diversity may have been underestimated.

The sample's time point label, in plain terms: baseline before first vaccination. Vaccinee samples came from UK trials COV001 and COV002, including a single-blind randomized controlled phase 2/3 trial of AZD1222 (ChAdOx1 nCoV-19) in healthy adults. For TCRbeta chain sequencing, PBMC samples from trial participants were taken at day 0 and at day 28 after the second dose. The CDR3 regions of human TCRbeta chains were analyzed by immunosequencing. The paper's processing steps were these. Repertoire TCRs were checked for matches against a reference library of SARS-CoV-2-specific TCRs that had been generated using the MIRA antigen-specificity platform. Breadth was defined as the fraction of unique TCRs that were SARS-CoV-2-associated, and depth was defined as the fraction of total T cells that were SARS-CoV-2-associated. Using the MIRA data, every spike-specific TCR was mapped to the spike region that the TCR reacted to and assigned to either a CD4 or a CD8 class. Log10-transformed breadth and depth values were compared by one-way ANOVA with Sidak's multiple comparisons tests. The clones in this table, taken by TCRdb from immuneACCESS, are in-frame only. Not every clone is retained; where verified, under half of the shortfall comes from an unresolved V gene, and the cause of the rest is unknown. V and J calls and clone size are given by that table; D and trimming were obtained from the DNA. The sample's clone listing holds about 140,000 clones. The leading ten clones occupy around 2.4% of the sample.

The rearrangement combines TRBV6-6 with TRBJ1-6, with TRBD1 tentatively as D gene (5 bases match). Sequencing was carried out using peripheral blood. This TCR was recovered from an adult in good health. The sequenced DNA: TGTGCCAGCAGTCAGTCCAGGGTTGGATCACCCCTCCACTTT. Its translation is CASSQSRVGSPLHF.